The clone carrying this T cell receptor (beta chain) was counted a few times. CDR1 and CDR2 (germline): SEHNR, FQNEAQ (reference sequence). The V end lost 2 bases, the J end lost 6 bases, and 20 bases lay between the germline ends. This CDR3 is 17 amino acids long. These data are taken from a study of T cell responses to AZD1222 COVID-19 vaccine. TCRdb keeps only in-frame clones here, not all; method: immunoSEQ multiplex PCR. The table records 100,000 to 150,000 clones, 94% of them present only once. The rearrangement joins TRBV7-9 to TRBJ1-5, with D possibly matching TRBD1 (5 bases). The clonotype originates from an adult in good health. The specimen was peripheral blood, collected on day 0 of AZD1222 vaccination. The CDR3 region has the DNA TGTGCCAGCAGCTTATCGCCCCAGGGAAAGGGCGGTCAGCCCCAGCATTTT. Protein: CASSLSPQGKGGQPQHF.